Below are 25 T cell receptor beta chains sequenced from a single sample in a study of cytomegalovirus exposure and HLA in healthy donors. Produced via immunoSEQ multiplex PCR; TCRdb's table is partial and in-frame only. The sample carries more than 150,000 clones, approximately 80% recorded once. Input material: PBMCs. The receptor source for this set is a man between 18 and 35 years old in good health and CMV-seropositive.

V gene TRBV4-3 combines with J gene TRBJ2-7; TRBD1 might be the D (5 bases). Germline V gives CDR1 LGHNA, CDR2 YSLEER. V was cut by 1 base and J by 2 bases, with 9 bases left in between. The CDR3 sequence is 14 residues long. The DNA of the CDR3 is TGCGCCAGCAGCCAAGGGGGCAGTCCCTACGAGCAGTACTTC. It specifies CASSQGGSPYEQYF.

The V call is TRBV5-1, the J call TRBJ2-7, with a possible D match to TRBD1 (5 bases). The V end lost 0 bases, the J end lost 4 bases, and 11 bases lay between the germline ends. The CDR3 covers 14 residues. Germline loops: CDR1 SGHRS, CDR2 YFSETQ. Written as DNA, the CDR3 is TGCGCCAGCAGCTTGGATGGCGGACAATACGAGCAGTACTTC. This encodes CASSLDGGQYEQYF.

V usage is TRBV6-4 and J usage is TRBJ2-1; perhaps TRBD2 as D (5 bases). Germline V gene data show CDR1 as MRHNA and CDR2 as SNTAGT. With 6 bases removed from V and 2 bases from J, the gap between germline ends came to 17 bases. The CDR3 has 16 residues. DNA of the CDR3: TGTGCCAGCAGCGCCCTTGGGCGGGCCCCCTACAATGAGCAGTTCTTC. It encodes CASSALGRAPYNEQFF.

CDR3 nucleotide sequence: TGTGCCAGCAGCGTAGGACTAGCGGGAGCGGTGGACACCGGGGAGCTGTTTTTT. Translation gives CASSVGLAGAVDTGELFF. J is TRBJ2-2 and V is TRBV9, with 12 nucleotides matching TRBD2. Germline-derived CDR1 and CDR2 are SGDLS and YYNGEE. The V and J ends lost 0 bases and 3 bases, in that order; junction bases with no gene match: 6. This CDR3 region has 18 residues.

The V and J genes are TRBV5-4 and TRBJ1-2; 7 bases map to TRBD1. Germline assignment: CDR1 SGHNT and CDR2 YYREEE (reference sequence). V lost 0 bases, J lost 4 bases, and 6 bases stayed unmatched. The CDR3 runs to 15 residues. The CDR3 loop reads CASSLGGQRGYGYTF. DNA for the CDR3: TGTGCCAGCAGCTTGGGGGGACAGCGCGGCTATGGCTACACCTTC.

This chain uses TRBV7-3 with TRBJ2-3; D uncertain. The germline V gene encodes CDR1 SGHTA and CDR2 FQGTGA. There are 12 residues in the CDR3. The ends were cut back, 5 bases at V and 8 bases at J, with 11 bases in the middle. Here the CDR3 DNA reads TGTGCCAGCAGCCCCGCGTCGGGTACGCAGTATTTT. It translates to CASSPASGTQYF.

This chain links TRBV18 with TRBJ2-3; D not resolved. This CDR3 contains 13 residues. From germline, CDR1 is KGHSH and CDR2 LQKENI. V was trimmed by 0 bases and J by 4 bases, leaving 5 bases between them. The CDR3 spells CASSPPSSDTQYF. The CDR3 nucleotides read TGTGCCAGCTCACCACCGTCTTCAGATACGCAGTATTTT.

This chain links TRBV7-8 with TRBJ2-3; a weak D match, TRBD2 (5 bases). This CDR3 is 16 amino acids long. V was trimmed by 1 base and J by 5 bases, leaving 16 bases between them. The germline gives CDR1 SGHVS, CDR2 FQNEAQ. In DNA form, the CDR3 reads TGTGCCAGCAGCTTAGTCCCCCCTGCGGGTAGAGATACGCAGTATTTT. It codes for CASSLVPPAGRDTQYF.

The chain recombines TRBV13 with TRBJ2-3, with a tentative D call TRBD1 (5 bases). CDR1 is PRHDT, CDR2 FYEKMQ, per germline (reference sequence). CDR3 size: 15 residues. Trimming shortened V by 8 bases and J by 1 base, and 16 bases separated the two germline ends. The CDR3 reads CASHAQGRGTDTQYF. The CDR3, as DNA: TGTGCCAGCCATGCCCAGGGTCGGGGCACAGATACGCAGTATTTT.

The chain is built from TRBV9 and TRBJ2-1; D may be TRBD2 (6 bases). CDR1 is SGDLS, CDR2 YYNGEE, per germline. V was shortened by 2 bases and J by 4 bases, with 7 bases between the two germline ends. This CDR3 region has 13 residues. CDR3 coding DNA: TGTGCCAGCAGCGTTAGCGGTTACAATGAGCAGTTCTTC. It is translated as CASSVSGYNEQFF.

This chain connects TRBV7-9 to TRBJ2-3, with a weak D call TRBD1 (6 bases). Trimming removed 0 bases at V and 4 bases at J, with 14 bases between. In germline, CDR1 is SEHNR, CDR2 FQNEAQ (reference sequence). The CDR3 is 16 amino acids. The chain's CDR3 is CASSLAGPGVADTQYF. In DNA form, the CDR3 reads TGTGCCAGCAGCTTAGCTGGTCCAGGGGTCGCAGATACGCAGTATTTT.

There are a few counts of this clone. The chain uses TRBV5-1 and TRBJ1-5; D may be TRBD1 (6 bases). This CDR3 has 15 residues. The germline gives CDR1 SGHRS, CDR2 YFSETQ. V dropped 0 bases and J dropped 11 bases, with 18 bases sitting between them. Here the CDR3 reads CASSLDRATIRAQHF. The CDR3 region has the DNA TGCGCCAGCAGCTTGGACAGGGCCACAATCAGAGCCCAGCATTTT.

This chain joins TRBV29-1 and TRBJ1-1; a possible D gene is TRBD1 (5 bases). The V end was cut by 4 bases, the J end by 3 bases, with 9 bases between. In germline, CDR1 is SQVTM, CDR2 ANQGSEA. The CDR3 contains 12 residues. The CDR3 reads CSVGWGDTEAFF. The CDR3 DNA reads TGCAGCGTTGGGTGGGGGGACACTGAAGCTTTCTTT.

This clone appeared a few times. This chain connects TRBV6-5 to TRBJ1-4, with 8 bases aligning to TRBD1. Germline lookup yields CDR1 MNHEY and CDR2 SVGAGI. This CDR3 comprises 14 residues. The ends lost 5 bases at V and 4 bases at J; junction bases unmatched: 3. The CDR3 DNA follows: TGTGCCAGCAGTGAGACAGGGGTTAATGAAAAACTGTTTTTT. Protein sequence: CASSETGVNEKLFF.

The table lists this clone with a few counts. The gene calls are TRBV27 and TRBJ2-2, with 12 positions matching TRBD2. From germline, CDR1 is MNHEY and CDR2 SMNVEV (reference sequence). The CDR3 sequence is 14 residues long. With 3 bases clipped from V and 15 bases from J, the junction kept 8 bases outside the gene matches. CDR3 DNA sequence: TGTGCCAGCAGTTTGACTAGCGGGAGACAGGGGTTGTTTTTT. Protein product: CASSLTSGRQGLFF.

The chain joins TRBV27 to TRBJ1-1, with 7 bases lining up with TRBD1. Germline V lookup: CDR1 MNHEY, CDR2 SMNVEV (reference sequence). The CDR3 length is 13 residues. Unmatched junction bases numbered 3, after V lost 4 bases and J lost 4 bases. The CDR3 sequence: CASSSRQGTEAFF. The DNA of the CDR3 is TGTGCCAGCAGTTCCAGACAGGGCACTGAAGCTTTCTTT.

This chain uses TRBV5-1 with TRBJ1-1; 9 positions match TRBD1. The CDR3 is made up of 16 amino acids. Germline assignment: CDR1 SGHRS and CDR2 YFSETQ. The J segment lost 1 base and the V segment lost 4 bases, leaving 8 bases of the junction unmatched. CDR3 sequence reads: CASSGGDREKNTEAFF. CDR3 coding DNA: TGCGCCAGCAGCGGAGGGGACAGGGAGAAGAACACTGAAGCTTTCTTT.

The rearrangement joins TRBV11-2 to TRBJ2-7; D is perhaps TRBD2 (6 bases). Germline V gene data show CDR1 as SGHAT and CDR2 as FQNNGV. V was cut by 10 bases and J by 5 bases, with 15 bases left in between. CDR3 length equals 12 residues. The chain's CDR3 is CATAGFSDEQYF. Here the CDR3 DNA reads TGTGCCACCGCGGGATTCTCGGACGAGCAGTACTTC.

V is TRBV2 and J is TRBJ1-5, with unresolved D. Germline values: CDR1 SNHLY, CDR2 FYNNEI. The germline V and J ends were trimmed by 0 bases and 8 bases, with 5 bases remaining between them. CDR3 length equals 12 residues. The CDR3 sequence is CASSEAREPQHF. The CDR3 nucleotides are TGTGCCAGCAGTGAAGCCCGCGAGCCCCAGCATTTT.

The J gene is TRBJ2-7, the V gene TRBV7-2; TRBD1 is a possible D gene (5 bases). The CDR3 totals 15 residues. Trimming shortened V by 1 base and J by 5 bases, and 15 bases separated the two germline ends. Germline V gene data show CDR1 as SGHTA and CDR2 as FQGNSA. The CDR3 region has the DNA TGTGCCAGCAGCTTAGGACCAGGGCTGGCCAACGAGCAGTACTTC. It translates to CASSLGPGLANEQYF.

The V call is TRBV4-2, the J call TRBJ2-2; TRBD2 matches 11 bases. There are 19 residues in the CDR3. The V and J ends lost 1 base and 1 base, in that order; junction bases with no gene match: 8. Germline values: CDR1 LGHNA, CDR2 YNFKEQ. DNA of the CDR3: TGTGCCAGCAGCCAAGGGCCACTAGCGGGAGATTTGAACACCGGGGAGCTGTTTTTT. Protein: CASSQGPLAGDLNTGELFF.

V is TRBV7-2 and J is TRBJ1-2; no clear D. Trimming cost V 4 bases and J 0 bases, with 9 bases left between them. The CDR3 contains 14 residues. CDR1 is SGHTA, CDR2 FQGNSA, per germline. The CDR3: CASSSVNTNYGYTF. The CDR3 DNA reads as TGTGCCAGCAGCTCAGTGAATACTAACTATGGCTACACCTTC.

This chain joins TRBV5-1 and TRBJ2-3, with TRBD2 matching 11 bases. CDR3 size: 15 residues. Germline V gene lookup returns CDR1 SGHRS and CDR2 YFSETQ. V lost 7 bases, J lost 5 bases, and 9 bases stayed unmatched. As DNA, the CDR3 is TGCGCCAGCGGATCTACTAGCGGGAGTGGAGATACGCAGTATTTT. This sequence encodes CASGSTSGSGDTQYF.

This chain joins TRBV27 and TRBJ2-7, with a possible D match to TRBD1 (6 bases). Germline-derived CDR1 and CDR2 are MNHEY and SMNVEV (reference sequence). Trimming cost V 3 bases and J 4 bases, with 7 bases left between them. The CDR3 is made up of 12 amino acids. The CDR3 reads CASSFTGYEQYF. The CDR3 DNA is TGTGCCAGCAGTTTTACAGGGTACGAGCAGTACTTC.

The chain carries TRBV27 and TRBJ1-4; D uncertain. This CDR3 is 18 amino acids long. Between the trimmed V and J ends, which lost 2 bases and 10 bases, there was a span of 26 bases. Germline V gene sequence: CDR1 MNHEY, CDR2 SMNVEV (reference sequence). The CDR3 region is CASSLKAPREREFRKLFF. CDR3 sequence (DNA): TGTGCCAGCAGTTTAAAAGCCCCCCGAGAAAGGGAGTTTCGAAAACTGTTTTTT.